These 23 T cell receptor beta chains were sequenced from one sample in a study of blood T cell repertoires in COVID-19. Data came from immunoSEQ multiplex PCR; TCRdb stores just in-frame clones and leaves some out. Of about 99,000 clones in the sample, about 83% are singletons; the top ten hold roughly 2.1%. The sample taken for sequencing was peripheral blood. Receptors originate from a man aged 65-85 years with active or convalescent COVID-19.

This chain joins TRBV5-1 and TRBJ2-7; maybe TRBD1 (5 bases). The germline V gene has CDR1 SGHRS and CDR2 YFSETQ. The CDR3 is 16 residues long. The ends were cut back, 5 bases at V and 0 bases at J, with 18 bases in the middle. Written as DNA, the CDR3 is TGCGCCAGCAGTCAGGCAGAGGCAGGGCGCTCCTACGAGCAGTACTTC. Its protein is CASSQAEAGRSYEQYF.

This clone is a singleton in its sample. The genes are TRBV12-2 and TRBJ1-2. TRBV12-2 is classified as a pseudogene. The CDR3 totals 17 residues. CDR3 coding DNA: TGTGCAAGTCGCTCCCGGGTAGTCCGGGGTTTGAGCTATGGCTACACCTTC. This codes for CASRSRVVRGLSYGYTF.

The chain uses TRBV27 and TRBJ2-1; TRBD2 matches at 7 bases. CDR1 and CDR2 from the germline V gene are MNHEY and SMNVEV (reference sequence). The CDR3 is 14 residues long. Trimming cost V 2 bases and J 3 bases; bases outside gene matches: 1. The CDR3 DNA follows: TGTGCCAGCAGTTTAGGGAGGGGCTACAATGAGCAGTTCTTC. This translates into CASSLGRGYNEQFF.

The chain has TRBV7-3 and TRBJ2-3; a weak D match, TRBD2 (5 bases). The CDR3 contains 17 residues. V lost 4 bases, J lost 4 bases, and 21 bases lay in between. The germline gives CDR1 SGHTA, CDR2 FQGTGA. The CDR3 DNA reads TGTGCCAGCAGCTCGTCAGTCGGACTGGGCCCGCCAGATACGCAGTATTTT. This sequence encodes CASSSSVGLGPPDTQYF.

The chain has TRBV9 and TRBJ1-2; D gene unclear. The V end was cut by 4 bases, the J end by 6 bases, with 13 bases between. Germline lookup yields CDR1 SGDLS and CDR2 YYNGEE. The CDR3 runs to 13 residues. CDR3 nucleotide sequence: TGTGCCAGCAGCTCCCGACAAAAACATGGCTACACCTTC. This translates into CASSSRQKHGYTF.

This chain connects TRBV28 to TRBJ1-2, with 7 bases matching TRBD1. The V and J ends lost 6 bases and 4 bases, in that order; junction bases with no gene match: 17. The CDR3 is made up of 17 amino acids. Germline values: CDR1 MDHEN, CDR2 SYDVKM. CDR3 sequence (DNA): TGTGCCAGCAGAGTACACGGGACAGCTAATAACTTCTATGGCTACACCTTC. Amino acids: CASRVHGTANNFYGYTF.

The chain couples TRBV6-6 to TRBJ1-2; D is unclear. The V end was cut by 8 bases, the J end by 7 bases, with 11 bases between. In germline, CDR1 is MNHNY, CDR2 SVGAGI (reference sequence). The CDR3 is 11 residues long. In nucleotides, the CDR3 is TGTGCCAGCCACACCTTCGCTGGCTACACCTTC. Amino acid sequence: CASHTFAGYTF.

The rearrangement links TRBV3-1 (or the pseudogene TRBV3-2) to TRBJ1-2, with TRBD1 matching 8 bases. There are 17 residues in the CDR3. In germline, CDR1 is LGHDT, CDR2 YNNKEL (reference sequence). Losses at the gene ends were 2 bases for V and 5 bases for J; bases not matched to a gene: 13. CDR3 in amino acids: CASSQRWLGTGVYGYTF. CDR3 in DNA: TGTGCCAGCAGCCAAAGGTGGCTCGGGACAGGTGTTTATGGCTACACCTTC.

This chain joins TRBV6-2 or TRBV6-3 and TRBJ2-7; possible D gene TRBD2, 6 bases. CDR1 MNHEY and CDR2 SVGEGT come from the germline V gene. With 5 bases removed from V and 3 bases from J, the gap between germline ends came to 11 bases. The CDR3 contains 13 residues. This CDR3 reads CASSAGGVYEQYF. In DNA, the CDR3 is TGTGCCAGCAGTGCGGGCGGGGTCTACGAGCAGTACTTC.

This rearrangement joins TRBV28 to TRBJ1-4; a possible D gene is TRBD1 (6 bases). Trimming pared 3 bases from V and 8 bases from J, leaving 16 bases between. The CDR3 runs to 15 residues. Germline-derived CDR1 and CDR2 are MDHEN and SYDVKM. CDR3 nucleotide sequence: TGTGCCAGCAGTTTCCAGGGCAGGGGTGAAGAAAAACTGTTTTTT. Translated, it gives CASSFQGRGEEKLFF. Variable domain in full (rest from reference TRBV28 and TRBJ1-4): DVKVTQSSRYLVKRTGEKVFLECVQDMDHENMFWYRQDPGLGLRLIYFSYDVKMKEKGDIPEGYSVSREKKERFSLILESASTNQTSMYLCASSFQGRGEEKLFFGSGTQLSVL.

This clone was found a few times. The chain links TRBV19 to TRBJ1-5; 9 nucleotides align to TRBD1. The CDR3 has 17 residues. Germline V gene lookup returns CDR1 LNHDA and CDR2 SQIVND (reference sequence). The V gene end was trimmed by 7 bases and the J gene end by 2 bases; junction bases not matched to a gene: 12. The chain's CDR3 is CASTFGTGKEGNQPQHF. The CDR3 nucleotides are TGTGCCAGTACCTTCGGGACAGGGAAAGAGGGCAATCAGCCCCAGCATTTT.

This clone was seen just once. The CDR3 reads CASSRGTGGRYEQYF. The CDR3 DNA is TGTGCCAGCAGCCGCGGGACAGGGGGTAGGTACGAGCAGTACTTC. The V and J genes are TRBV3-1 (or the pseudogene TRBV3-2) and TRBJ2-7; 11 bases fit TRBD1. Germline trimming cut 4 bases from V and 4 bases from J; bases unmatched to any gene: 6. CDR1 LGHDT and CDR2 YNNKEL come from the germline V gene (reference sequence). The CDR3 covers 15 residues.

The CDR3 sequence: CASTRQGGNYNEQFF. CDR3 DNA: TGTGCCAGCACCCGTCAGGGGGGAAACTACAATGAGCAGTTCTTC. The chain employs TRBV28 and TRBJ2-1; TRBD1 might be the D (7 bases). V lost 7 bases and J lost 3, with 16 bases in between. The CDR3 is 15 residues long. Germline V gives CDR1 MDHEN, CDR2 SYDVKM.

The CDR3 DNA reads TGTGCCAGCAGTTTAGTGCAGGGTGAAGCTTTCTTT. This sequence encodes CASSLVQGEAFF. The rearrangement joins TRBV28 to TRBJ1-1; tentatively, D is TRBD1 (5 bases). Germline values: CDR1 MDHEN, CDR2 SYDVKM. This CDR3 region has 12 residues. V lost 2 bases, J lost 7 bases, and 8 bases lay in between.

This rearrangement joins TRBV10-3 to TRBJ1-1, with D tentatively TRBD1 (5 bases). The CDR3 extends over 15 amino acids. V was clipped by 0 bases and J by 1 base, with 9 bases between them. Germline loops: CDR1 ENHRY, CDR2 SYGVKD. The CDR3 bases are TGTGCCATCAGTGAGTCCGGGGGGAAGAACACTGAAGCTTTCTTT. Translation gives CAISESGGKNTEAFF.

The J gene is TRBJ2-1, the V gene TRBV5-4; 9 bases agree with TRBD1. V shed 3 bases, J shed 7 bases, and the junction held 11 bases outside the gene matches. Germline assignment: CDR1 SGHNT and CDR2 YYREEE (reference sequence). The CDR3 is 16 amino acids. The CDR3 reads CASSWTGTGNKNEQFF. CDR3 DNA sequence: TGTGCCAGCAGCTGGACCGGGACAGGGAATAAGAATGAGCAGTTCTTC.

This clone occurred a few times. The gene calls are TRBV18 and TRBJ2-7; a possible D gene is TRBD1 (5 bases). The CDR3 consists of 13 residues. Germline lookup yields CDR1 KGHSH and CDR2 LQKENI. Trimming took off 4 bases at V and 2 bases at J, with 9 bases between the two ends. The CDR3 region is CASSLTETYEQYF. CDR3 nucleotide sequence: TGTGCCAGCTCACTGACAGAGACCTACGAGCAGTACTTC.

This chain joins TRBV5-6 and TRBJ2-3; 13 positions match TRBD2. The CDR3 covers 17 residues. V was pared by 1 base and J by 6 bases, with 8 bases of the junction left unmatched. The germline gives CDR1 SGHDT, CDR2 YYEEEE. CDR3 sequence reads: CASSLWTSGGGVDTQYF. In DNA, the CDR3 is TGTGCCAGCAGCTTGTGGACTAGCGGGGGCGGTGTGGATACGCAGTATTTT. The full variable domain, in which reference TRBV5-6 and TRBJ2-3 provide the parts outside the CDR3, is DAGVTQSPTHLIKTRGQQVTLRCSPKSGHDTVSWYQQALGQGPQFIFQYYEEEERQRGNFPDRFSGHQFPNYSSELNVNALLLGDSALYLCASSLWTSGGGVDTQYFGPGTRLTVL.

The chain joins TRBV2 to TRBJ2-2; a possible D gene is TRBD2 (6 bases). The CDR3 loop spans 15 amino acids. V lost 7 bases, J lost 2 bases, and 14 bases lay in between. Germline V gene sequence: CDR1 SNHLY, CDR2 FYNNEI. In nucleotides, the CDR3 is TGTGCCAGCACCGAGCGGGCCATAAACACCGGGGAGCTGTTTTTT. This codes for CASTERAINTGELFF.

The rearrangement joins TRBV30 to TRBJ2-7; possibly TRBD2 for D (5 bases). The CDR3 consists of 13 residues. The V end lost 5 bases, the J end lost 1 base, and 12 bases lay between the germline ends. Germline loops: CDR1 GTSNPN, CDR2 SVGIG (reference sequence). CDR3 sequence reads: CAWRLGGSYEQYF. The CDR3, as DNA: TGTGCCTGGCGCCTCGGAGGATCCTACGAGCAGTACTTC.

The V call is TRBV9, the J call TRBJ1-3, with 7 bases aligning to TRBD1. The V gene end was trimmed by 0 bases and the J gene end by 0 bases; junction bases not matched to a gene: 3. The CDR3 has 16 amino acids. Germline V gives CDR1 SGDLS, CDR2 YYNGEE. The CDR3 protein is CASSVAGQFSGNTIYF. The CDR3 coding sequence is TGTGCCAGCAGCGTAGCGGGACAGTTCTCTGGAAACACCATATATTTT.

This chain links TRBV5-1 with TRBJ2-3; D might be TRBD2 (5 bases). The CDR3 consists of 14 residues. V lost 1 base, J lost 7 bases, and 13 bases lay in between. Germline CDR1 and CDR2: SGHRS and YFSETQ. This CDR3 reads CASSLNIGLNTQYF. The CDR3 DNA is TGCGCCAGCAGCTTGAACATCGGACTTAATACGCAGTATTTT.

V gene TRBV3-1 (or the pseudogene TRBV3-2) combines with J gene TRBJ1-4, with 9 bases matching TRBD1. Germline V gene sequence: CDR1 LGHDT, CDR2 YNNKEL (reference sequence). Trimming at V came to 2 bases and at J to 8 bases, leaving 9 bases not matched to a gene. The CDR3 contains 16 residues. The CDR3 here is CASSQIWGQGYEKLFF. CDR3 in DNA: TGTGCCAGCAGCCAAATCTGGGGACAGGGATACGAAAAACTGTTTTTT.